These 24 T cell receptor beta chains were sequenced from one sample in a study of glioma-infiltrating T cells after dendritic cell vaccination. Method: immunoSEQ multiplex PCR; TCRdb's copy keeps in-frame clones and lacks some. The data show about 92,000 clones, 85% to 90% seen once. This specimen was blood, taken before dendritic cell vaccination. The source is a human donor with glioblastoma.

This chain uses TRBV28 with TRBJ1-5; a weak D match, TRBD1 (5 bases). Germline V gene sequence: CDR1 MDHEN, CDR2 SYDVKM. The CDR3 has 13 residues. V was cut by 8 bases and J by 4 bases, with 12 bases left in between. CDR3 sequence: CASATEGNQPQHF. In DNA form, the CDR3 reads TGTGCCAGCGCGACGGAGGGGAATCAGCCCCAGCATTTT.

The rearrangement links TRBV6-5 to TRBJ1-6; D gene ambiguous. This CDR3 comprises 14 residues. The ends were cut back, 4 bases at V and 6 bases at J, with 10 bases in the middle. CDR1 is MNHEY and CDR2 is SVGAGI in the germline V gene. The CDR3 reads CASSLQSANSPLHF. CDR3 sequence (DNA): TGTGCCAGCAGTTTGCAGTCCGCTAATTCACCCCTCCACTTT.

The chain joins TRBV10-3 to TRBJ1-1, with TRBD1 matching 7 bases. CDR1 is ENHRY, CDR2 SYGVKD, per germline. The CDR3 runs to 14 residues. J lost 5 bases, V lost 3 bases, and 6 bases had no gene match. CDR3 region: CAISDQTGRTEAFF. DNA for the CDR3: TGTGCCATCAGTGATCAGACAGGGCGGACTGAAGCTTTCTTT.

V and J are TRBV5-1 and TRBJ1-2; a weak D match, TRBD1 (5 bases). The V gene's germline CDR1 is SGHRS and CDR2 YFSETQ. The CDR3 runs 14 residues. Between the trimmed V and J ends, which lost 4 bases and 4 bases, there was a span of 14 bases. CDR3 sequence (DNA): TGCGCCAGCAGCACTGCAGGGATCGCCTATGGCTACACCTTC. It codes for CASSTAGIAYGYTF.

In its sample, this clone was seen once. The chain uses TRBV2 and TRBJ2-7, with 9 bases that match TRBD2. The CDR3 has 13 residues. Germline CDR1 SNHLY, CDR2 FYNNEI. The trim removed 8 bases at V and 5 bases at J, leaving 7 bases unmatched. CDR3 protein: CASHSGSDDEQYF. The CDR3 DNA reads TGTGCCAGCCATAGCGGGAGTGACGACGAGCAGTACTTC.

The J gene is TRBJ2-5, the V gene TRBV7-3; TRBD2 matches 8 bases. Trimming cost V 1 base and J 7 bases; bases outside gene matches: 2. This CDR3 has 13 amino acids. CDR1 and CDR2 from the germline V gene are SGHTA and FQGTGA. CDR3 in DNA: TGTGCCAGCAGCTTAAGCGGGGGGCTGACCCAGTACTTC. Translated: CASSLSGGLTQYF. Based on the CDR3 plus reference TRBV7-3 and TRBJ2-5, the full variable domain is GAGVSQTPSNKVTEKGKYVELRCDPISGHTALYWYRQSLGQGPEFLIYFQGTGAADDSGLPNDRFFAVRPEGSVSTLKIQRTERGDSAVYLCASSLSGGLTQYFGPGTRLLVL.

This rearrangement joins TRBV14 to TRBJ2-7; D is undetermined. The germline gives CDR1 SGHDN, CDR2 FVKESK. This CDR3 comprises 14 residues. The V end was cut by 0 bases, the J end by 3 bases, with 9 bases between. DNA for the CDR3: TGTGCCAGCAGCCAAGATGGTGGCATCTACGAGCAGTACTTC. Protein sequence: CASSQDGGIYEQYF.

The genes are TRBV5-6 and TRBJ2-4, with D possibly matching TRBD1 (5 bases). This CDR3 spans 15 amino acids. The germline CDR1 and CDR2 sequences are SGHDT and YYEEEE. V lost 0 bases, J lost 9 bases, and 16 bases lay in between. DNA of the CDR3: TGTGCCAGCAGCTTGGGGAGTGGGGTAAGGGGCATTCAGTACTTC. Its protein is CASSLGSGVRGIQYF.

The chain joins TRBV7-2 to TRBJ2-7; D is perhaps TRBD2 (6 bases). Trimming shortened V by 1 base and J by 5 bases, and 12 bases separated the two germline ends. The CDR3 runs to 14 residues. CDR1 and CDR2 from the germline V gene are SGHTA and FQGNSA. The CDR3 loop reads CASSLVGGRDEQYF. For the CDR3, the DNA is TGTGCCAGCAGCTTAGTGGGGGGACGCGACGAGCAGTACTTC.

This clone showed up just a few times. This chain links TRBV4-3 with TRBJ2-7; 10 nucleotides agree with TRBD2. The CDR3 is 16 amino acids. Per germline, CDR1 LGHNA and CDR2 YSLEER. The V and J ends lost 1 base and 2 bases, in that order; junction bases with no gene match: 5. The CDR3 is CASSQVSSGGTYEQYF. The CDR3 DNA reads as TGCGCCAGCAGCCAAGTGTCTAGCGGGGGTACCTACGAGCAGTACTTC.

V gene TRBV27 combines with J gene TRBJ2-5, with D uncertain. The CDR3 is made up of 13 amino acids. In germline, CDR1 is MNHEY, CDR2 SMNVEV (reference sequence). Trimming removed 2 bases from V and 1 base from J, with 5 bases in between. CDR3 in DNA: TGTGCCAGCAGTTTACACAGCCAAGAGACCCAGTACTTC. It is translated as CASSLHSQETQYF.

Here the CDR3 DNA reads TGTGCCAGCAGTCGCCGGTTAATGGGACTAGCGGGATTCTACGAGCAGTACTTC. It encodes CASSRRLMGLAGFYEQYF. The chain links TRBV27 to TRBJ2-7; 13 bases agree with TRBD2. V was pared by 5 bases and J by 3 bases, with 13 bases of the junction left unmatched. Per germline, CDR1 MNHEY and CDR2 SMNVEV (reference sequence). CDR3 size: 18 residues.

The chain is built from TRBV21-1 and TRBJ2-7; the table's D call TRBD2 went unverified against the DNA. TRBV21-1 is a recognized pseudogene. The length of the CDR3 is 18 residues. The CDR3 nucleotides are TGTGCCAGCAGCAAAAGGGGGGGGCTGTTTAATAGCTCCTACGAGCAGTACTTC. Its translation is CASSKRGGLFNSSYEQYF.

The CDR3 bases are TGTGCCAGCAGCAGGACAGGGTTCAACTATGGCTACACCTTC. This gives the protein CASSRTGFNYGYTF. This sequence joins TRBV5-6 and TRBJ1-2; 8 positions agree with TRBD1. V trimming: 4 bases; J trimming: 2 bases; junction bases outside the gene matches: 4. CDR3 length: 14 amino acids. Germline V gene lookup returns CDR1 SGHDT and CDR2 YYEEEE.

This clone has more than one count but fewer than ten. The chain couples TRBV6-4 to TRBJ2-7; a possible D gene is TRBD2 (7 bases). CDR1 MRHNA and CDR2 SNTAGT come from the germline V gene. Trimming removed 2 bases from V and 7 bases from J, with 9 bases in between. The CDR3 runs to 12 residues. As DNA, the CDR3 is TGTGCCAGCAGTGACAGGGGGGGAGAGCAGTACTTC. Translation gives CASSDRGGEQYF.

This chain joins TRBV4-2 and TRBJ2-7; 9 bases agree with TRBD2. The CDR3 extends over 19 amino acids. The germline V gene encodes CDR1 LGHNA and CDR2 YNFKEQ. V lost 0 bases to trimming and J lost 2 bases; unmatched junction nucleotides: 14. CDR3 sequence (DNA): TGTGCCAGCAGCCAAGATGATCCCAGGACCGGGACTAGCCCCTACGAGCAGTACTTC. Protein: CASSQDDPRTGTSPYEQYF.

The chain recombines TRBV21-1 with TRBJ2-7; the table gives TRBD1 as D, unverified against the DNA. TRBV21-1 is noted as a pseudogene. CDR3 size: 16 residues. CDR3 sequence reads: CASSKSSEQGIYEQYF. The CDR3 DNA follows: TGTGCCAGCAGCAAATCGTCCGAACAGGGAATTTACGAGCAGTACTTC.

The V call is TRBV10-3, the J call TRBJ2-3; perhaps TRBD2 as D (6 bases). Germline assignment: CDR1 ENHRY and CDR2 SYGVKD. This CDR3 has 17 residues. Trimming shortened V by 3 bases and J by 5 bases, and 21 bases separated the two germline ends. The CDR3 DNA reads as TGTGCCATCAGTGATCCCCGTACGGGAGAGATAAGAGATACGCAGTATTTT. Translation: CAISDPRTGEIRDTQYF.

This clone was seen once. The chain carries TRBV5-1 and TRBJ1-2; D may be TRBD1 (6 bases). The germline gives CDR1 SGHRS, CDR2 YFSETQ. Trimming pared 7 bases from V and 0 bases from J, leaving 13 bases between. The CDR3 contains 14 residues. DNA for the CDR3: TGCGCCAGCGAGCCTGGACAGACTAACTATGGCTACACCTTC. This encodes CASEPGQTNYGYTF. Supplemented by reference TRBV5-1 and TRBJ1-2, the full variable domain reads KAGVTQTPRYLIKTRGQQVTLSCSPISGHRSVSWYQQTPGQGLQFLFEYFSETQRNKGNFPGRFSGRQFSNSRSEMNVSTLELGDSALYLCASEPGQTNYGYTFGSGTRLTVV.

The CDR3 coding sequence is TGTGCCAGCAGTTCGCCCGGTCAGCGGGCCTACAATGAGCAGTTCTTC. Its protein product is CASSSPGQRAYNEQFF. V usage is TRBV27 and J usage is TRBJ2-1; maybe TRBD2 (6 bases). The germline V and J ends were trimmed by 4 bases and 2 bases, with 15 bases remaining between them. The germline CDR1 and CDR2 sequences are MNHEY and SMNVEV (reference sequence). This CDR3 contains 16 residues.

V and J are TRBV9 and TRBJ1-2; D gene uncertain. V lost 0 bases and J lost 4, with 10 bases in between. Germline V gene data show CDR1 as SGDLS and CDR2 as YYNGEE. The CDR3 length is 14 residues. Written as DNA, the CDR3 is TGTGCCAGCAGCGTAGACAGCGGGTCCTATGGCTACACCTTC. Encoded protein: CASSVDSGSYGYTF.

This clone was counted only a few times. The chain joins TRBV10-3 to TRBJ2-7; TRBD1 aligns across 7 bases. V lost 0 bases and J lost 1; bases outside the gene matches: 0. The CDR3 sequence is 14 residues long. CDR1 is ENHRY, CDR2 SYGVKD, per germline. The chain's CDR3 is CAISESGQSYEQYF. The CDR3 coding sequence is TGTGCCATCAGTGAGTCGGGACAGTCCTACGAGCAGTACTTC.

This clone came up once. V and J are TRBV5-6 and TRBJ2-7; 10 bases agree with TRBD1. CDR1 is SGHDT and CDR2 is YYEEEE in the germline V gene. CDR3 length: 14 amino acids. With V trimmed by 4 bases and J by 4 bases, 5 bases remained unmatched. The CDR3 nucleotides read TGTGCCAGCAGCCGCGACAGGGGGCGTTACGAGCAGTACTTC. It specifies CASSRDRGRYEQYF.

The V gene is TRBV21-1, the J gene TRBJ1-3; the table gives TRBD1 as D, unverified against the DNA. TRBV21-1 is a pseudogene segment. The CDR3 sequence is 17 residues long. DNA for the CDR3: TGTGCCAGCAGCAAATTAGGACCAGGACAGGGGGCTGACACCATATATTTT. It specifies CASSKLGPGQGADTIYF.